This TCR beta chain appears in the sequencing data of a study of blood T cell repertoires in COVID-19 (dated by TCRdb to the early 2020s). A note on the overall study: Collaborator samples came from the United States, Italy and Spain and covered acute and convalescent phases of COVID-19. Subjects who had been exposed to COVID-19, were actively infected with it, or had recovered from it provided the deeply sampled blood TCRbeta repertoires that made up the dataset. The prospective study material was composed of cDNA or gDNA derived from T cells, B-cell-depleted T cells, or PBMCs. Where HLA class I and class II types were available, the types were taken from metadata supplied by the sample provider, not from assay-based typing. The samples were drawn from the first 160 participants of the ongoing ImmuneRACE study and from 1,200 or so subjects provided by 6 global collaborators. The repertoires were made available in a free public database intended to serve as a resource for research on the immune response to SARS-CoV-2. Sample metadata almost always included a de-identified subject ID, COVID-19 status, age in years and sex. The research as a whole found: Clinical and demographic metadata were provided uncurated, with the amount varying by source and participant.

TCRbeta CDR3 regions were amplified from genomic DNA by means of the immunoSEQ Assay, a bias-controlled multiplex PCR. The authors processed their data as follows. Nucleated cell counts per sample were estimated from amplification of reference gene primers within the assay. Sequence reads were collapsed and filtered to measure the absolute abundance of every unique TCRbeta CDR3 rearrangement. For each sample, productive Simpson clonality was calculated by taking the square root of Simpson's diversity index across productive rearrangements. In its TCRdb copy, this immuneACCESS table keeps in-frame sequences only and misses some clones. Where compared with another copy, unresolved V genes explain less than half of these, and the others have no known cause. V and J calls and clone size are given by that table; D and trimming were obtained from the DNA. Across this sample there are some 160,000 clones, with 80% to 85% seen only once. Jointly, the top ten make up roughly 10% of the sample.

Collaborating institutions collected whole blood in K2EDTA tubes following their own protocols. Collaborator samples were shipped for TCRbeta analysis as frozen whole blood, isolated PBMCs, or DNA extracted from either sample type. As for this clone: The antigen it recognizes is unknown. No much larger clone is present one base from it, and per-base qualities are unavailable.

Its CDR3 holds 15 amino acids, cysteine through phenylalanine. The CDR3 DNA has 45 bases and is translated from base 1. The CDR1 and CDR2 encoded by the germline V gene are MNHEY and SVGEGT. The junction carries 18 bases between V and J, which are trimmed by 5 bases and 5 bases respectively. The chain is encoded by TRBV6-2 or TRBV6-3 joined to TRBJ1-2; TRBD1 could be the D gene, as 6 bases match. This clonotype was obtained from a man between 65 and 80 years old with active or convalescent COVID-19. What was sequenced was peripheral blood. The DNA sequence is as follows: TGTGCCAGCAGTCCCCTCACGACAGGTCGTTATGGCTACACCTTC. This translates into CASSPLTTGRYGYTF.